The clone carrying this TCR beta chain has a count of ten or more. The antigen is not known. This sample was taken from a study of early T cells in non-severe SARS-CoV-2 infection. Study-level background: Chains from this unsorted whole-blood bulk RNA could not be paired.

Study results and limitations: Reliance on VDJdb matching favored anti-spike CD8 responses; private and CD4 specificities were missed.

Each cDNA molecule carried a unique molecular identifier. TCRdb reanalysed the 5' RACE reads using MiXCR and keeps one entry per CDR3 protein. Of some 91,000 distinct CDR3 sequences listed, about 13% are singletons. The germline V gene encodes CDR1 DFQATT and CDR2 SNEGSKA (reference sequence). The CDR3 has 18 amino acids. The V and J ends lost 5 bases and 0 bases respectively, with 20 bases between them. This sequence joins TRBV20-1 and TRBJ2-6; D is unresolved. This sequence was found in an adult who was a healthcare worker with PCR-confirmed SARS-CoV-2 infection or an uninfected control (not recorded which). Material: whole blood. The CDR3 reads CSALRAVLPRSGANVLTF. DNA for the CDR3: TGCAGTGCTCTTAGGGCGGTTCTCCCCCGCTCTGGGGCCAACGTCCTGACTTTC.